The rows below give T cell receptor beta chains drawn from one sample of a study of T cell responses to AZD1222 COVID-19 vaccine. The table came from immunoSEQ multiplex PCR; TCRdb's copy has only in-frame clones and leaves some out. The sample carries some 170,000 clones, about 89% recorded once. Specimen: peripheral blood, collected on day 0 of AZD1222 vaccination. The receptors derive from an adult in good health. The CDR3 runs from the conserved cysteine through the conserved F or W. D genes are given only for firm matches. Size is omitted from some rows. Given values are once, few, many or a class for expanded clones.

D gene,J gene,clone size,V gene,CDR3 DNA,CDR3 protein
-,TRBJ1-5,-,TRBV4-3,TGCGCCAGCAGCCAAGATGGAGGGAAAGGTCAGCCCCAGCATTTT,CASSQDGGKGQPQHF
TRBD1,TRBJ1-3,-,TRBV15,TGTGCCACCAGTTCCCCCGGACAGGCCGACTCTGGAAACACCATATATTTT,CATSSPGQADSGNTIYF
TRBD2,TRBJ2-5,-,TRBV29-1,TGCAGCGTTGACCGCCGCGGGGGGGCGGGAGAGACCCAGTACTTC,CSVDRRGGAGETQYF
TRBD1,TRBJ2-7,-,TRBV28,TGTGCCAGCAGTTCAGGACAGGGGTCTGTCTACGAGCAGTACTTC,CASSSGQGSVYEQYF
-,TRBJ1-5,once,TRBV27,TGTGCCAGCAGTTTATCCAGCGGGCGGGGCAATCAGCCCCAGCATTTT,CASSLSSGRGNQPQHF
TRBD2,TRBJ2-1,-,TRBV5-1,TGCGCCAGCAGCTTTGCTAGCGGGAGTGCGTACAATGAGCAGTTCTTC,CASSFASGSAYNEQFF
TRBD1,TRBJ1-6,-,TRBV27,TGTGCCAGCAACGACAGGGCTGGAAATTCACCCCTCCACTTT,CASNDRAGNSPLHF
-,TRBJ1-5,-,TRBV6-2/TRBV6-3,TGTGCCAGCAGTTACGGGGGAGAGGGCAATCAGCCCCAGCATTTT,CASSYGGEGNQPQHF
-,TRBJ1-4,-,TRBV7-9,TGTGCCAGCAGCTCCGGGGGAAATTATGAAAAACTGTTTTTT,CASSSGGNYEKLFF
-,TRBJ1-5,once,TRBV5-4,TGTGCCAGCAGCTTTCGCGGCGAAAATCAGCCCCAGCATTTT,CASSFRGENQPQHF
-,TRBJ2-1,-,TRBV11-2,TGTGCCAGCAGCTTAAGTCGTAATGAGCAGTTCTTC,CASSLSRNEQFF
-,TRBJ2-3,-,TRBV27,TGTGCCAGCAGTTTAAGACAGGAAGGAGATACGCAGTATTTT,CASSLRQEGDTQYF
-,TRBJ1-5,-,TRBV12-3/TRBV12-4,TGTGCCAGCAGTTTGGGCCTAAATCAGCCCCAGCATTTT,CASSLGLNQPQHF
TRBD2,TRBJ2-5,-,TRBV19,TGTGCCAGTAGTGTGGGACTAGCCCAAGAGACCCAGTACTTC,CASSVGLAQETQYF
-,TRBJ2-2,-,TRBV24-1,TGTGCCACCTCGCGGGGACCCGGGGAGCTGTTTTTT,CATSRGPGELFF
-,TRBJ1-1,-,TRBV9,TGTGCCAGCAGCGGGAGCCACCGGAACACTGAAGCTTTCTTT,CASSGSHRNTEAFF
-,TRBJ2-5,-,TRBV18,TGTGCCAGCTCACCTTACGGAGAGACCCAGTACTTC,CASSPYGETQYF
TRBD1,TRBJ1-2,-,TRBV3-1/TRBV3-2,TGTGCCAGCAGCCAAGACACACAGGGGTACTATGGCTACACCTTC,CASSQDTQGYYGYTF
TRBD1,TRBJ1-1,few,TRBV5-1,TGCGCCAGCAGCGTAGGACAGGCTCAAAGCATGAACACTGAAGCTTTCTTT,CASSVGQAQSMNTEAFF
TRBD1,TRBJ1-5,-,TRBV28,TGTGCCAGCAGTTCCCCGACAGGGGTGAGGAATCAGCCCCAGCATTTT,CASSSPTGVRNQPQHF
-,TRBJ1-4,-,TRBV29-1,TGCAGCGTTGTCGTCGCAGGGGTAAATGAAAAACTGTTTTTT,CSVVVAGVNEKLFF
-,TRBJ2-1,once,TRBV3-1/TRBV3-2,TGTGCCAGCAGCCCTTCTTCCGGGGGCAATGAGCAGTTCTTC,CASSPSSGGNEQFF
-,TRBJ2-5,-,TRBV11-2,TGTGCCAGCAGCTTGAGGTCGGCCTTATCGTACCAAGAGACCCAGTACTTC,CASSLRSALSYQETQYF
TRBD2,TRBJ2-7,-,TRBV6-5,TGTGCCAGCTCGATCGGGGGGGATGCCTACGAGCAGTACTTC,CASSIGGDAYEQYF
-,TRBJ1-2,once,TRBV30,TGTGCCTGGAGTATAGGCGAATCCACCTCCTACACCTTC,CAWSIGESTSYTF
TRBD1,TRBJ2-1,-,TRBV7-2,TGTGCCAGCAGCAAGGACAGGTTCCTTGAGCAGTTCTTC,CASSKDRFLEQFF
-,TRBJ1-5,-,TRBV7-8,TGTGCCAGCAGCTTAGGACAGGTGAGGGATCAGCCCCAGCATTTT,CASSLGQVRDQPQHF
TRBD2,TRBJ2-3,-,TRBV7-8,TGTGCCAGCAGCTTATCGACTAGCGGGGGCACAGATACGCAGTATTTT,CASSLSTSGGTDTQYF
-,TRBJ2-5,once,TRBV4-1,TGCGCCAGCAGCCAAGACGGCTTTGGGGGGTCTCAAGAGACCCAGTACTTC,CASSQDGFGGSQETQYF
TRBD2,TRBJ2-1,-,TRBV29-1,TGCAGCGGGGGACTAGCGGGGACCTTTAATGAGCAGTTCTTC,CSGGLAGTFNEQFF
-,TRBJ1-1,few,TRBV9,TGTGCCAGCAGCGTAGGGACGCTGGGGGAGGCTTTCTTT,CASSVGTLGEAFF
-,TRBJ2-3,once,TRBV11-2,TGTGCCAGCAGCCTGAGCGGTCAGACCGGGGGTACGCAGTATTTT,CASSLSGQTGGTQYF
TRBD2,TRBJ2-1,once,TRBV30,TGTGCCTGGAGTAAGGGAGGGGCCGGCGACAATGAGCAGTTCTTC,CAWSKGGAGDNEQFF